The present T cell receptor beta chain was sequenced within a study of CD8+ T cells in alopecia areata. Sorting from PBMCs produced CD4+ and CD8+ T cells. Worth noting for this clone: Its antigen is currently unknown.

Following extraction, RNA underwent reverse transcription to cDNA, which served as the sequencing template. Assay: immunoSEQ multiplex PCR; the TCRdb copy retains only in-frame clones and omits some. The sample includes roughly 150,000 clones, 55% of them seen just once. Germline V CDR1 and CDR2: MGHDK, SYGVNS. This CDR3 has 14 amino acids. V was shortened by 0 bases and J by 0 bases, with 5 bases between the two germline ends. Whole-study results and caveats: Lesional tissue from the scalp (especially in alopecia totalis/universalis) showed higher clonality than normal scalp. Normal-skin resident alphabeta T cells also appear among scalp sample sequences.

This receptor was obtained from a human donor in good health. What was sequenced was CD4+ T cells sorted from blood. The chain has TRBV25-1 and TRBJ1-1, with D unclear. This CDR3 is CASSEYKMNTEAFF. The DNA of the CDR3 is TGTGCCAGCAGTGAATATAAGATGAACACTGAAGCTTTCTTT. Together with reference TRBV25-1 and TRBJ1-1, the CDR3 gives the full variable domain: EADIYQTPRYLVIGTGKKITLECSQTMGHDKMYWYQQDPGMELHLIHYSYGVNSTEKGDLSSESTVSRIRTEHFPLTLESARPSHTSQYLCASSEYKMNTEAFFGQGTRLTVV.